This TCR beta chain stems from a study of monozygotic twins with inflammatory bowel disease. Eight separate reactions for every sample produced the cDNA. Using TCRalpha and TCRbeta cDNA, the researchers carried out two nested PCRs that lasted approximately 17 and 9 cycles. After re-calling the 5' RACE reads, TCRdb lists one entry per CDR3 protein, DNA absent. The sample holds some 300,000 distinct CDR3 sequences. Per germline, CDR1 SGHAT and CDR2 FQDESV (reference sequence). The CDR3 length is 19 residues. This chain uses TRBV11-1 with TRBJ2-7; there is no DNA to check the TCRdb D call of TRBD2. This clonotype originated in a human donor with ulcerative colitis or Crohn's disease, or a healthy co-twin of an affected twin (not recorded which). Sample: blood. Here the CDR3 reads CASSRPRGAGLAGAYEQYF.